Detailed here is one T cell receptor beta chain. No antigen is known for it. CDR1 SEHNR and CDR2 FQNEAQ come from the germline V gene (reference sequence). With 5 bases removed from V and 6 bases from J, the gap between germline ends came to 10 bases. The CDR3 is made up of 12 amino acids. This specimen belongs to a study of OX40 agonist ivuxolimab in advanced cancers. Study at large: The patients' treatment was ivuxolimab, an agonistic anti-OX40 (CD134) antibody. Every 2 weeks, ivuxolimab was infused into the patients intravenously at between 0.01 and 10 mg/kg. Findings and caveats of the study: Clones of CD4+ and CD8+ blood T cells grew by week 6 at doses of 0.1 to 3.0 mg/kg.

Assay used: immunoSEQ multiplex PCR; TCRdb lists only in-frame clones, some missing. Among around 58,000 clones listed, 75% to 90% were seen once. Sequenced material: CD4+ or CD8+ T cells sorted from blood, taken in a trial of the OX40 agonist ivuxolimab. The genes are TRBV7-9 and TRBJ1-1, with D maybe TRBD1 (6 bases). This sequence was found in an adult with an advanced solid tumor such as melanoma, head and neck, liver or kidney cancer. In nucleotides, the CDR3 is TGTGCCAGCAGCCCGGACAGCCCTGAAGCTTTCTTT. This sequence encodes CASSPDSPEAFF.